This entry concerns a single T cell receptor (beta chain). The CDR3 contains 16 residues. The V and J ends lost 0 bases and 3 bases respectively, with 15 bases between them. Germline values: CDR1 MNHEY, CDR2 SVGEGT. This record comes from a study of blood T cell repertoires in COVID-19. Study summary: PBMCs, B-cell-depleted T cells, or T cells were the source of the cDNA or gDNA that made up the material.

The assay was immunoSEQ multiplex PCR, and TCRdb's table has in-frame clones only and misses some. The sample records about 260,000 clones, approximately 91% being singletons. This sequence originates from a human donor in a cohort sampled during active COVID-19. The chain carries TRBV6-2 or TRBV6-3 and TRBJ2-7; D gene unclear. Specimen: peripheral blood. The chain's CDR3 is CASSYSLGASFYEQYF. As DNA, the CDR3 is TGTGCCAGCAGTTACTCTCTGGGCGCATCTTTCTACGAGCAGTACTTC.